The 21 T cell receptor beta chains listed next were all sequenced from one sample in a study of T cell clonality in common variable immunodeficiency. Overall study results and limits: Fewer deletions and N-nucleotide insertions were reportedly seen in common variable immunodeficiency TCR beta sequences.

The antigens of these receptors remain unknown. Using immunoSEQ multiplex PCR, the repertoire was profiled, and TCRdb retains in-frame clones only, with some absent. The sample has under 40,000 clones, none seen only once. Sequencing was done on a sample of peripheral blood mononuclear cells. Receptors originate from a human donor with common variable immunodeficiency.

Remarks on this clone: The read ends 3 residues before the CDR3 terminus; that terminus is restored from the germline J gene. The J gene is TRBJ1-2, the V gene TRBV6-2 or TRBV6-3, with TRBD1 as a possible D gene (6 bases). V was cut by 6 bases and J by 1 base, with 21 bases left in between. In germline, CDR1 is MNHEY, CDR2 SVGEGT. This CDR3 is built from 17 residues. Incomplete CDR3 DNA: TGTGCCAGCAGCCCACCTCCCGACAGGCCTCTTAACTATGGC. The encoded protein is CASSPPPDRPLNYG. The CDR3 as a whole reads CASSPPPDRPLNYGYTF.

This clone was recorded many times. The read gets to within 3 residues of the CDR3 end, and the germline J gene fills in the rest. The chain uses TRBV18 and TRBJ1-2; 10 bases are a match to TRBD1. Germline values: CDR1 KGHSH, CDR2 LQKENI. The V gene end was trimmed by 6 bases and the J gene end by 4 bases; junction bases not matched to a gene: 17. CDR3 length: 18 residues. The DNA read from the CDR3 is TGTGCCAGCTCCAGACCCGACAGGGGGCGAGAGTTGGGCTATGGC. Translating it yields CASSRPDRGRELGYG. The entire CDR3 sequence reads CASSRPDRGRELGYGYTF.

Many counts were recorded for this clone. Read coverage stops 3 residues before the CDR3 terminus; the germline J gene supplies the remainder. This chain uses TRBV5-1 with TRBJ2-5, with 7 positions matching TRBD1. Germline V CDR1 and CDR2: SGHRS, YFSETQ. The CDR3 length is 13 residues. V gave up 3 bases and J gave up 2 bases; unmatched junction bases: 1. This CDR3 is CASSWDRQETQYF. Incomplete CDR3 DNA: TGCGCCAGCAGCTGGGACAGACAAGAGACC.

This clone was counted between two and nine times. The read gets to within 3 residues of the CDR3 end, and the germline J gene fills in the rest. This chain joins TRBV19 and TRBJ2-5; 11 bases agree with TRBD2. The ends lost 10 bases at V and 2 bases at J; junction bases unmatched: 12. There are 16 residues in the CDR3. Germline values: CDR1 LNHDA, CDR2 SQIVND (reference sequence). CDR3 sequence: CATTPASGGRQETQYF. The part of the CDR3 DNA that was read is TGTGCCACCACCCCGGCTAGCGGGGGGCGTCAAGAGACC.

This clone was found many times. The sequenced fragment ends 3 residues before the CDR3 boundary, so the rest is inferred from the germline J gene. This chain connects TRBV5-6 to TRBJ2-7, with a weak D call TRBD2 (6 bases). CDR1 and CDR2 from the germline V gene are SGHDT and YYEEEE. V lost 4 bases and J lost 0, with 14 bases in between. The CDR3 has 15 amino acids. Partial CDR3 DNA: TGTGCCAGCAGCCGGGACTTGTATAGCTCCTACGAG. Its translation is CASSRDLYSSYE. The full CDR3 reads CASSRDLYSSYEQYF.

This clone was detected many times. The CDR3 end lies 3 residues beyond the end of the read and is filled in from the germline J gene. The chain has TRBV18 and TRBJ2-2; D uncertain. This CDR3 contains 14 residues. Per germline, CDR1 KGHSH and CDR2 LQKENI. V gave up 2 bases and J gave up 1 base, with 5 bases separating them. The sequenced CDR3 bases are TGTGCCAGCTCACCAGGCTTGAACACCGGGGAG. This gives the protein CASSPGLNTGE. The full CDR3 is CASSPGLNTGELFF. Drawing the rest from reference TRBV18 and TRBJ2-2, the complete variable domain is NAGVMQNPRHLVRRRGQEARLRCSPMKGHSHVYWYRQLPEEGLKFMVYLQKENIIDESGMPKERFSAEFPKEGPSILRIQQVVRGDSAAYFCASSPGLNTGELFFGEGSRLTVL.

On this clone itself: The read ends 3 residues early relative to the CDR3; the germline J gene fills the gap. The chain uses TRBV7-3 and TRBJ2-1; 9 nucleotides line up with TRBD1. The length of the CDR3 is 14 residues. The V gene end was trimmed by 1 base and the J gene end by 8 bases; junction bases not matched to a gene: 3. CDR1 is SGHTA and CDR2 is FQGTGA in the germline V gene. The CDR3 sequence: CASSLRDRADEQFF. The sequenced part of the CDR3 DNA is TGTGCCAGCAGCTTAAGGGACAGGGCCGATGAG.

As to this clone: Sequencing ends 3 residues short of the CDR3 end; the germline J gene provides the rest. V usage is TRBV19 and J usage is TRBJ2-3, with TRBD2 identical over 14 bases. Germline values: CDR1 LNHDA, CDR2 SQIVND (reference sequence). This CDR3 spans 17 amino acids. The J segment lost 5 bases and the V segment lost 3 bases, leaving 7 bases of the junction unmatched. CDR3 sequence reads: CASSMWTSGGHLDTQYF. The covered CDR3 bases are TGTGCCAGTAGTATGTGGACTAGCGGGGGGCACTTAGATACG.

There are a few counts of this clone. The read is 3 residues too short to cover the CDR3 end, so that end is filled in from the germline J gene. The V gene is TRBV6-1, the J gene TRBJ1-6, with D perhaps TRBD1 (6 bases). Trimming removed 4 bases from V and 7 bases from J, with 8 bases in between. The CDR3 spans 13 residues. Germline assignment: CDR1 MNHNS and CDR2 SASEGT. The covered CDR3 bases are TGTGCCAGCAGTGCAGGGGAAAATTCACCC. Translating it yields CASSAGENSP. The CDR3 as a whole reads CASSAGENSPLHF.

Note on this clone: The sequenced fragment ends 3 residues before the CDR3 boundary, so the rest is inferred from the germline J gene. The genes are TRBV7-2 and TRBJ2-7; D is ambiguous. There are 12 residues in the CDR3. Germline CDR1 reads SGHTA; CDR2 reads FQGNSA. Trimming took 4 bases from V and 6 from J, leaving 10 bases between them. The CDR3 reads CASSSRVFEQYF. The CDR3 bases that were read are TGTGCCAGCAGCTCCCGGGTCTTCGAG.

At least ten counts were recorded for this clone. The sequenced CDR3 bases are TGCAGTGCTAGAGGGCCGTTTCAGGAAAAA. Amino acids: CSARGPFQEK. The complete CDR3 reads CSARGPFQEKLFF. The rearrangement joins TRBV20-1 to TRBJ1-4; D remains unclear. The sequence runs out 3 residues before the end of the CDR3; the remainder is reconstructed from the germline J gene. V lost 1 base and J lost 8, with 11 bases in between. This CDR3 contains 13 residues. The V gene's germline CDR1 is DFQATT and CDR2 SNEGSKA (reference sequence).

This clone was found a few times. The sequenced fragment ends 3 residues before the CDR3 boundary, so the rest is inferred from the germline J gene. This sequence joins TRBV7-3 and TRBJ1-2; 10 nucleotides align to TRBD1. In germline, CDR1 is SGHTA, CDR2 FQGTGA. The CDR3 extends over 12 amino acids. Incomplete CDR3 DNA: TGTGCCAGCAGCGTGGGACAGGGGCCC. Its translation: CASSVGQGP. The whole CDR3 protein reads CASSVGQGPYTF.

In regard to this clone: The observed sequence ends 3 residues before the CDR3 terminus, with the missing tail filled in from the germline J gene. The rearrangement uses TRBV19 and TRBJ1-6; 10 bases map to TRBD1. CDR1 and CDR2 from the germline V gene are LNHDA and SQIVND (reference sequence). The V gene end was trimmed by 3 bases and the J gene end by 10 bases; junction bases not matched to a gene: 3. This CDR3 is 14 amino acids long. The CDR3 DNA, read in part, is TGTGCCAGTAGTATCGGGACAGGGGACTCACCC. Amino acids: CASSIGTGDSP. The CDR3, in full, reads CASSIGTGDSPLHF.

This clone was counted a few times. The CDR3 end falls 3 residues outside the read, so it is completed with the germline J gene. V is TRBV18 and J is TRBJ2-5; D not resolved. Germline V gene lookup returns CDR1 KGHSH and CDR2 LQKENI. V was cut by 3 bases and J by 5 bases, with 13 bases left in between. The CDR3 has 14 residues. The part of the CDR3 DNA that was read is TGTGCCAGCTCACCGTCCGGGTCGAGGGAGACC. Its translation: CASSPSGSRET. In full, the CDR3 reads CASSPSGSRETQYF.

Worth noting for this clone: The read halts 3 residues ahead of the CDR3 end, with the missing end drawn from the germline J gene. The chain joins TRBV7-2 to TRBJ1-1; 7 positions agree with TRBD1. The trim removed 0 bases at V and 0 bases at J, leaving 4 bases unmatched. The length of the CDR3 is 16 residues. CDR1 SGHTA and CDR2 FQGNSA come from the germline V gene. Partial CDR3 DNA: TGTGCCAGCAGCTTAGCCGGGACAGTCATGAACACTGAA. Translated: CASSLAGTVMNTE. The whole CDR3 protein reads CASSLAGTVMNTEAFF.

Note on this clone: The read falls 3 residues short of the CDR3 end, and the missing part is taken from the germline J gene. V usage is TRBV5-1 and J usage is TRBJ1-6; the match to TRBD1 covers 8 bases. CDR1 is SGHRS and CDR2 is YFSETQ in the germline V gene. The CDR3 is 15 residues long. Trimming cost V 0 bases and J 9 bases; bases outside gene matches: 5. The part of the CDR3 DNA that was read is TGCGCCAGCAGCTTGGGGACAGGGAATGCTTCACCC. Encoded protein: CASSLGTGNASP. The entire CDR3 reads CASSLGTGNASPLHF.

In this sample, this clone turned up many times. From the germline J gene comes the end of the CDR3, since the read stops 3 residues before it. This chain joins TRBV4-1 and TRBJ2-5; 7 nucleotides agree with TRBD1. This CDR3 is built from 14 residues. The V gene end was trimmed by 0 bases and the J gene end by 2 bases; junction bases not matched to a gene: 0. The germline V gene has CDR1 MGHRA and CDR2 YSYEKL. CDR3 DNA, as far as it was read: TGCGCCAGCAGCCAAGACAGGGGGCAAGAGACC. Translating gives CASSQDRGQET. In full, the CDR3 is CASSQDRGQETQYF.

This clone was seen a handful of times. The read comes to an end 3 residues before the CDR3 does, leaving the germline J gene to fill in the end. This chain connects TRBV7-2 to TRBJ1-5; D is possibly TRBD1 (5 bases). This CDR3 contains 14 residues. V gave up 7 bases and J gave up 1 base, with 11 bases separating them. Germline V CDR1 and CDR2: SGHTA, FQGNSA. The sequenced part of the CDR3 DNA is TGTGCCAGCACCCCAGGGCCGAGCAATCAGCCC. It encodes CASTPGPSNQP. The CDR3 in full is CASTPGPSNQPQHF.

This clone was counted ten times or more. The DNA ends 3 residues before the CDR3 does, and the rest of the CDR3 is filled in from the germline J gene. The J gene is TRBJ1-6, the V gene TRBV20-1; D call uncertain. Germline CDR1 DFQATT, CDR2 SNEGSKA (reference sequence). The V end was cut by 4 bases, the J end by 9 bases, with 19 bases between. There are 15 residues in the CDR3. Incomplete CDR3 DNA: TGCAGTGCTAAAGATTTCACCGGGGTCGGTTCACCC. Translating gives CSAKDFTGVGSP. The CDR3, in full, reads CSAKDFTGVGSPLHF.

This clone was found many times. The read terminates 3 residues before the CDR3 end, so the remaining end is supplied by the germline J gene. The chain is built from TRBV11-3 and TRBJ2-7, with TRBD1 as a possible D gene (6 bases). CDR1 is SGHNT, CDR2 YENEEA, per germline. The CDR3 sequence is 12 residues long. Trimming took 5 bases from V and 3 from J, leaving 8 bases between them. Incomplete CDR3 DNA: TGTGCCAGCAGCATACAGGGCTACGAG. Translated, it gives CASSIQGYE. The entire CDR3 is CASSIQGYEQYF.

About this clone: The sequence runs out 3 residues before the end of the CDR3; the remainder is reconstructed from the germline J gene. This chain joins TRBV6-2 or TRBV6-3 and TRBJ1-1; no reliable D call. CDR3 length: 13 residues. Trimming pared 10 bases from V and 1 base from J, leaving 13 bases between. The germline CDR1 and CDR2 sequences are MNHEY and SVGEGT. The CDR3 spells CANAALSNTEAFF. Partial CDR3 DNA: TGTGCCAACGCGGCGCTTTCGAACACTGAA.